A selection of T cell receptor beta chains follows, all from one sample in a study of blood T cell repertoires in COVID-19. This table comes from immunoSEQ multiplex PCR, and its TCRdb copy is limited to in-frame clones, with some not included. The data show about 180,000 clones, around four fifths seen once. The sequencing input was PBMCs or T cells enriched from blood (not recorded which). These TCRs come from a woman aged 50 to 60 who had recovered from COVID-19. Each CDR3 is given with its conserved first and last residue. A D gene is named only where the DNA matches it firmly. The listing skips clone size in some rows; elsewhere it reads once, few, many or a size class.

D,size,J,V,CDR3,DNA
TRBD2,.,TRBJ2-1,TRBV11-2,CASSSPGLAGFNEQFF,TGTGCCAGCAGCTCCCCGGGACTAGCGGGATTCAATGAGCAGTTCTTC
TRBD2,few,TRBJ2-3,TRBV27,CASSILSGRLGGADTQYF,TGTGCCAGCAGCATTCTTAGCGGGAGGTTGGGAGGGGCAGATACGCAGTATTTT
.,.,TRBJ2-3,TRBV2,CASSDSAQTSDTQYF,TGTGCCAGCAGTGACAGCGCGCAAACCTCAGATACGCAGTATTTT
TRBD1,.,TRBJ2-1,TRBV28,CASRTAGQGALNEQFF,TGTGCCAGCAGAACGGCCGGACAGGGGGCTTTAAATGAGCAGTTCTTC
TRBD2,.,TRBJ2-7,TRBV18,CASSPSGNLYEQYF,TGTGCCAGCTCACCTAGCGGGAACCTCTACGAGCAGTACTTC
.,.,TRBJ1-6,TRBV7-2,CASSNDRTNSPLHF,TGTGCCAGCAGCAATGACAGAACTAATTCACCCCTCCACTTT
.,few,TRBJ2-7,TRBV25-1,CASSWRGSWEQYF,TGTGCCAGCAGTTGGCGGGGTTCGTGGGAGCAGTACTTC
.,.,TRBJ1-2,TRBV28,CASSDQEDGYTF,TGTGCCAGCAGTGATCAGGAGGACGGCTACACCTTC
.,.,TRBJ2-3,TRBV6-5,CAVIEGGAPIDTQYF,TGTGCCGTTATCGAAGGGGGGGCCCCAATAGATACGCAGTATTTT
TRBD1,few,TRBJ1-6,TRBV28,CAGHTPGQGDSPLHF,TGTGCCGGTCACACCCCGGGACAGGGAGATTCACCCCTCCACTTT
.,.,TRBJ2-7,TRBV11-2,CASSLGLGGEQYF,TGTGCCAGCAGTTTAGGTCTAGGGGGCGAGCAGTACTTC
TRBD1,.,TRBJ1-4,TRBV5-1,CASRVQGATNEKLFF,TGCGCCAGCAGGGTACAGGGGGCGACTAATGAAAAACTGTTTTTT
.,medium-sized,TRBJ1-1,TRBV4-1,CASSHRTENTEAFF,TGCGCCAGCAGCCACAGAACAGAGAACACTGAAGCTTTCTTT
TRBD2,.,TRBJ2-3,TRBV27,CASSPRTSGRDTQYF,TGTGCCAGCAGTCCCAGGACTAGCGGGAGAGATACGCAGTATTTT
.,.,TRBJ2-2,TRBV24-1,CATSFSGELFF,TGTGCCACCAGCTTTTCGGGGGAGCTGTTTTTT
TRBD1,.,TRBJ1-1,TRBV2,CASRPGTGGVAAFF,TGTGCCAGCAGGCCCGGGACAGGGGGCGTCGCGGCTTTCTTT
.,.,TRBJ1-3,TRBV6-5,CASGASGNTIYF,TGTGCCAGTGGGGCCTCTGGAAACACCATATATTTT
.,.,TRBJ1-5,TRBV2,CASGAQNQPQHF,TGTGCCAGCGGTGCCCAAAATCAGCCCCAGCATTTT
TRBD2,few,TRBJ2-1,TRBV3-1/TRBV3-2,CASSLGLAAGNEQFF,TGTGCCAGCAGCCTCGGACTAGCGGCTGGGAATGAGCAGTTCTTC
.,.,TRBJ2-7,TRBV28,CASRESSGHSYEQYF,TGTGCCAGCAGAGAGAGTAGCGGCCACTCCTACGAGCAGTACTTC
TRBD2,.,TRBJ2-5,TRBV30,CAWSFHSGRKTQYF,TGTGCCTGGAGTTTTCATAGCGGGAGGAAGACCCAGTACTTC
.,.,TRBJ1-1,TRBV11-1,CASSDPRTDLAEAFF,TGTGCCAGCAGCGATCCCAGGACAGATCTCGCTGAAGCTTTCTTT
.,.,TRBJ2-1,TRBV9,CASSVGSFGEQFF,TGTGCCAGCAGCGTAGGGTCGTTCGGTGAGCAGTTCTTC
.,few,TRBJ1-5,TRBV10-2,CASNKQGSNQPQHF,TGCGCCAGCAACAAACAGGGAAGCAATCAGCCCCAGCATTTT
.,.,TRBJ1-2,TRBV6-5,CASTERDLYGYTF,TGTGCCAGCACCGAGAGGGATTTATATGGCTACACCTTC
TRBD1,once,TRBJ2-5,TRBV18,CASSPFLGQGNAETQYF,TGTGCCAGCTCACCGTTCCTTGGACAGGGAAATGCAGAGACCCAGTACTTC
TRBD1,.,TRBJ1-5,TRBV11-1,CASSAGTGDNQPQHF,TGTGCCAGCAGCGCCGGGACAGGAGACAATCAGCCCCAGCATTTT
.,few,TRBJ1-2,TRBV28,CASSFTGGHYGYTF,TGTGCCAGCAGTTTTACCGGGGGGCACTATGGCTACACCTTC
.,.,TRBJ2-3,TRBV7-3,CASSLMGSDTQYF,TGTGCCAGCAGCTTAATGGGGAGCGATACGCAGTATTTT
TRBD1,.,TRBJ1-2,TRBV6-5,CASTPGTGVPGYTF,TGTGCCAGCACTCCGGGGACAGGGGTGCCTGGCTACACCTTC
TRBD1,once,TRBJ2-3,TRBV5-8,CASSFHQGGTDTQYF,TGTGCCAGCAGCTTTCACCAGGGGGGCACAGATACGCAGTATTTT
.,many,TRBJ2-5,TRBV6-1,CASSASGSAYETQYF,TGTGCCAGCAGTGCTTCGGGTAGCGCATATGAGACCCAGTACTTC